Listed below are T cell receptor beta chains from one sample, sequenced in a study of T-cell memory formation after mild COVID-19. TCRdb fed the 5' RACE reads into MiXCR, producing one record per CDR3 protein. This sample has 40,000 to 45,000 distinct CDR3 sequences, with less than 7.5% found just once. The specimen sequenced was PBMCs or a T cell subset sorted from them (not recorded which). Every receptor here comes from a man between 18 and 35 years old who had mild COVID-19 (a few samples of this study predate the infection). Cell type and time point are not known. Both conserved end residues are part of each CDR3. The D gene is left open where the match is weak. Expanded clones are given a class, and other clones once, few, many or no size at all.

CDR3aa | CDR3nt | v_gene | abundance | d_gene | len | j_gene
CASRIGTSGYTF | TGTGCCAGCAGGATCGGGACATCTGGCTACACCTTC | TRBV28 | . | . | 12 | TRBJ1-2
CSASPGPDTQYF | TGCAGTGCTAGCCCCGGGCCAGATACGCAGTATTTT | TRBV20-1 | many | . | 12 | TRBJ2-3
CASSQTSGGAREQFF | TGTGCCAGCAGCCAGACTAGCGGGGGGGCTCGGGAGCAGTTCTTC | TRBV3-1 | . | TRBD2 | 15 | TRBJ2-1
CASSLDRPTGELFF | TGCGCCAGCAGCTTGGACAGACCCACCGGGGAGCTGTTTTTT | TRBV5-1 | . | . | 14 | TRBJ2-2
CAWVGQVNTEAFF | TGTGCCTGGGTCGGACAGGTGAACACTGAAGCTTTCTTT | TRBV30 | few | TRBD1 | 13 | TRBJ1-1
CAISQTGMNTEAFF | TGTGCCATCAGTCAGACAGGCATGAACACTGAAGCTTTCTTT | TRBV10-3 | . | . | 14 | TRBJ1-1
CASSLRASNQPQHF | TGTGCCAGCAGCTTACGGGCTAGCAATCAGCCCCAGCATTTT | TRBV7-2 | few | . | 14 | TRBJ1-5
CASSVDATNEKLFF | TGTGCCAGCAGCGTGGATGCAACTAATGAAAAACTGTTTTTT | TRBV9 | . | . | 14 | TRBJ1-4
CASSLRGGSNTGELFF | TGTGCCAGCAGCTTAAGGGGGGGGTCGAACACCGGGGAGCTGTTTTTT | TRBV7-3 | . | TRBD2 | 16 | TRBJ2-2
CASSLVPGGEYGANVLTF | TGTGCCAGCAGCTTAGTCCCAGGGGGAGAGTATGGGGCCAACGTCCTGACTTTC | TRBV11-2 | many | TRBD1 | 18 | TRBJ2-6
CATSRDSRGYTF | TGTGCCACCAGCAGAGATTCGAGAGGCTACACCTTC | TRBV15 | . | . | 12 | TRBJ1-2
CASSLHGNTEAFF | TGTGCCAGCAGCTTACATGGTAACACTGAAGCTTTCTTT | TRBV7-3 | . | . | 13 | TRBJ1-1
CASPGGVPSEAFF | TGCGCCAGCCCCGGAGGGGTACCGTCTGAAGCTTTCTTT | TRBV23-1 | few | . | 13 | TRBJ1-1
CASSLTPFGSGANVLTF | TGTGCCAGCAGTTTAACCCCGTTTGGCTCTGGGGCCAACGTCCTGACTTTC | TRBV27 | . | . | 17 | TRBJ2-6
CASSPTGAGPSDTQYF | TGCGCCAGCAGCCCAACCGGGGCGGGGCCCTCAGATACGCAGTATTTT | TRBV5-1 | few | . | 16 | TRBJ2-3
CASREGGHHNSPLHF | TGTGCCAGCAGGGAAGGGGGGCATCACAATTCACCCCTCCACTTT | TRBV7-2 | few | . | 15 | TRBJ1-6
CSVGRGVGADTQYF | TGCAGCGTTGGGCGGGGAGTGGGGGCAGATACGCAGTATTTT | TRBV29-1 | few | . | 14 | TRBJ2-3
CASSLSSGNQETQYF | TGCGCCAGCAGCTTGTCTAGCGGTAACCAAGAGACCCAGTACTTC | TRBV5-1 | . | TRBD2 | 15 | TRBJ2-5
CSAREGGGRYTEAFF | TGCAGTGCTAGAGAGGGGGGAGGGAGATACACTGAAGCTTTCTTT | TRBV20-1 | few | . | 15 | TRBJ1-1
CASSLAGRYNSPLHF | TGTGCCAGCAGCTTAGCTGGTAGATATAATTCACCCCTCCACTTT | TRBV7-9 | few | . | 15 | TRBJ1-6
CASSPGTGEMETQYF | TGTGCCAGCTCACCTGGGACAGGGGAGATGGAGACCCAGTACTTC | TRBV18 | few | TRBD1 | 15 | TRBJ2-5
CASSSPTGGLSYNEQFF | TGTGCCAGCAGCTCCCCAACAGGGGGCTTGTCCTACAATGAGCAGTTCTTC | TRBV7-2 | many | TRBD1 | 17 | TRBJ2-1
CASSLEVGRYNEQFF | TGTGCCAGCAGCTTAGAAGTGGGTCGGTACAATGAGCAGTTCTTC | TRBV7-2 | many | . | 15 | TRBJ2-1
CATSSGQGRAGELFF | TGTGCCACCAGCAGCGGACAGGGGAGAGCCGGGGAGCTGTTTTTT | TRBV15 | . | TRBD1 | 15 | TRBJ2-2
CSVLTPNTGELFF | TGCAGCGTCCTGACCCCGAACACCGGGGAGCTGTTTTTT | TRBV29-1 | few | . | 13 | TRBJ2-2
CASSSWTAEAFF | TGTGCCAGCAGTTCATGGACAGCTGAAGCTTTCTTT | TRBV28 | . | . | 12 | TRBJ1-1
CASSAPGTGGLGYTF | TGTGCCAGCAGTGCTCCCGGGACAGGGGGCCTTGGCTACACCTTC | TRBV6-5 | . | TRBD1 | 15 | TRBJ1-2
CASSQGTGGLDNEQFF | TGTGCCAGCAGCCAAGGGACGGGGGGGCTTGACAATGAGCAGTTCTTC | TRBV14 | . | TRBD2 | 16 | TRBJ2-1
CASSYQSSYNEQFF | TGTGCCAGCAGTTATCAGAGCTCCTACAATGAGCAGTTCTTC | TRBV6-5 | . | . | 14 | TRBJ2-1
CASSLAGSINEQFF | TGTGCCAGCAGCTTAGCCGGGTCGATCAATGAGCAGTTCTTC | TRBV7-2 | few | . | 14 | TRBJ2-1